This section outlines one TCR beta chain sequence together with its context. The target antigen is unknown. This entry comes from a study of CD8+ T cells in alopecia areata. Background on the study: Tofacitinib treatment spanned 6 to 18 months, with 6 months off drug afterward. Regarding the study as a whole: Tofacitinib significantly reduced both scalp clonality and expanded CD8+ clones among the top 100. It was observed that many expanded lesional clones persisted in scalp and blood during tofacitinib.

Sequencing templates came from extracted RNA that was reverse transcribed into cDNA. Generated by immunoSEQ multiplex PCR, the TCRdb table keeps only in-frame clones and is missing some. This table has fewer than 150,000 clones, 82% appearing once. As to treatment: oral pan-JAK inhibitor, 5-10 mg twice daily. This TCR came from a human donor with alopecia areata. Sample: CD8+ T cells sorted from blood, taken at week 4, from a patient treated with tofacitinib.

CDR3 DNA: TGCGCCAGCAGCGTAACAGGGATCACTGAAGCTTTCTTT. Translating it yields CASSVTGITEAFF. The V call is TRBV5-1, the J call TRBJ1-1, with a weak D call TRBD1 (6 bases). Looked up from germline, CDR1 is SGHRS and CDR2 is YFSETQ. V was cut by 4 bases and J by 4 bases, with 11 bases left in between. CDR3 length: 13 residues.